A selection of T cell receptor beta chains follows, all from one sample in a study of blood T cell repertoires in COVID-19. This table comes from immunoSEQ multiplex PCR, and its TCRdb copy is limited to in-frame clones, with some not included. This table holds roughly 260,000 clones, around nine tenths found once. The sequenced sample consisted of peripheral blood. Every receptor here comes from a man between 35 and 55 years old who had recovered from COVID-19. Both conserved end residues are trimmed from each CDR3.

j_gene,v_gene,CDR3aa
TRBJ2-3,TRBV11-3,ASSSGLQGTDTQY
TRBJ1-5,TRBV19,AGADRRGQPQH
TRBJ2-1,TRBV12-5,ASAAPDAGYEQF
TRBJ1-2,TRBV27,ASSPRGGGYGYT
TRBJ1-5,TRBV5-1,ASSRGSNQPQH
TRBJ2-6,TRBV6-5,ASGLLSGANVLT
TRBJ2-3,TRBV7-2,ASSFGGRSTDTQY
TRBJ2-7,TRBV12-3/TRBV12-4,ASSPDRYEQY
TRBJ2-5,TRBV5-1,ASSLVTDKETQY
TRBJ2-1,TRBV5-1,ASSLSGAGGTNEQF
TRBJ1-2,TRBV27,ASSLTSRDGYGYT
TRBJ2-1,TRBV4-2,ASSQDISVQGLGSYNEQF
TRBJ2-3,TRBV19,ASSIWRGEKDTQY
TRBJ2-1,TRBV2,ASSGLAGENNEQF
TRBJ2-7,TRBV11-3,ASSLRAGGSYEQY
TRBJ2-3,TRBV7-6,ASSLLAGGLTDTQY
TRBJ2-1,TRBV7-2,ASSLGWAGGPHEQF
TRBJ1-6,TRBV27,ASSIQSSYNSPLH
TRBJ1-1,TRBV12-3/TRBV12-4,ASRGGQGSEAF
TRBJ2-3,TRBV19,ASSIETGQGDTQY
TRBJ2-7,TRBV16,ASSQAGQTYEQY
TRBJ2-7,TRBV19,ASRITSGTGGYEQY
TRBJ1-4,TRBV2,ASSRAEKLF